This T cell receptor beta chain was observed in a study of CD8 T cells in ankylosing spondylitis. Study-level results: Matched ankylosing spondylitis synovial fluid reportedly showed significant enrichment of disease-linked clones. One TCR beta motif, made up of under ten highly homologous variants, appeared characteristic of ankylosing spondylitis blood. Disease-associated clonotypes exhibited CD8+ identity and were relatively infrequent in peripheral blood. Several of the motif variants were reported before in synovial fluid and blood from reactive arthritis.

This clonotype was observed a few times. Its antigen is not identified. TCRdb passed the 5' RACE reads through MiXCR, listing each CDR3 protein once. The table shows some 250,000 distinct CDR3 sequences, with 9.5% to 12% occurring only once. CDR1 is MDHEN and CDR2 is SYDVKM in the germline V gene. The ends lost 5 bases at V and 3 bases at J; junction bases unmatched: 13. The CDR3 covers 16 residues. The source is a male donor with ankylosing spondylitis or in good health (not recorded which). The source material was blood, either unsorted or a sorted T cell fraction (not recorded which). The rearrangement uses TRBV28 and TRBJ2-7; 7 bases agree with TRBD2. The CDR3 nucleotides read TGTGCCAGCAGTGTGTTGGGACTAAAGGAAATCTACGAGCAGTACTTC. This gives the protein CASSVLGLKEIYEQYF.